Listed here are 21 T cell receptor beta chains from one sample, sequenced in a study of Graves' ophthalmopathy and Graves' hyperthyroidism (dated by TCRdb to the late 2010s). Sequencing took place on an Illumina HiSeq 2000. For repertoire sequencing, the TCR beta CDR3 regions were amplified from RNA transcripts. The first round was an RT-PCR using HTBI primers with the Qiagen OneStep RT-PCR kit, and this first round was followed by a second-round multiplex PCR, then size selection and purification. TCRdb cleaned the public reads at Q25 with fastp, built clones with MiXCR and kept in-frame beta chains. Rows are combined by CDR3 protein, so each entry shows the most common genes and DNA. The sample has around 590,000 distinct CDR3 sequences on record, roughly 40% of them singletons. The ten largest clones represent less than 4.5% of the sample. The sample was peripheral blood or thyroid tissue (not recorded which). These receptors were obtained from an adult man with Graves' hyperthyroidism.

V and J are TRBV7-2 and TRBJ1-5; tentative D call: TRBD1 (5 bases). Germline-derived CDR1 and CDR2 are SGHTA and FQGNSA. The V and J ends lost 2 bases and 11 bases respectively, with 22 bases between them. This CDR3 spans 16 amino acids. Here the CDR3 DNA reads TGTGCCAGCAGCTTAAGTCCCGGGGGGGGTCAAGAGACCCAGCATTTT. The encoded protein is CASSLSPGGGQETQHF.

This chain links TRBV29-1 with TRBJ1-3, with TRBD1 identical over 12 bases. Germline CDR1 and CDR2: SQVTM and ANQGSEA. The ends lost 8 bases at V and 2 bases at J; junction bases unmatched: 4. CDR3 length: 14 amino acids. The CDR3 DNA reads as TGCAGCTCGGGACAGGGGGCAGCTGGAAACACCATATATTTT. This encodes CSSGQGAAGNTIYF.

This clonotype came up many times. The rearrangement uses TRBV5-1 and TRBJ2-7; TRBD1 is a possible D gene (6 bases). The CDR3 runs 14 residues. V gave up 0 bases and J gave up 5 bases, with 12 bases separating them. The germline V gene has CDR1 SGHRS and CDR2 YFSETQ. For the CDR3, the DNA is TGCGCCAGCAGCTTGGAACCCAGGGGCGACGAGCAGTACTTC. It specifies CASSLEPRGDEQYF. Full variable domain (remainder filled in from reference TRBV5-1 and TRBJ2-7): KAGVTQTPRYLIKTRGQQVTLSCSPISGHRSVSWYQQTPGQGLQFLFEYFSETQRNKGNFPGRFSGRQFSNSRSEMNVSTLELGDSALYLCASSLEPRGDEQYFGPGTRLTVT.

The J gene is TRBJ2-7, the V gene TRBV4-1; 10 positions match TRBD2. This CDR3 region has 16 residues. Looked up from germline, CDR1 is MGHRA and CDR2 is YSYEKL. Trimming removed 0 bases from V and 5 bases from J; junction bases left unmatched: 7. CDR3 sequence reads: CASSQEQRGGLNEQYF. The CDR3, as DNA: TGCGCCAGCAGCCAAGAACAGCGGGGGGGCCTAAACGAGCAGTACTTC.

CDR3 DNA: TGTGCCAGCAGCTTCGTACTCGGGGGAGATTCACCCCTCCACTTT. Translation gives CASSFVLGGDSPLHF. This rearrangement joins TRBV7-9 to TRBJ1-6, with D perhaps matching TRBD1 (5 bases). The CDR3 totals 15 residues. Germline CDR1 SEHNR, CDR2 FQNEAQ (reference sequence). V was pared by 3 bases and J by 8 bases, with 14 bases between.

With respect to this clonotype: Since the CDR3 does not end with the conserved phenylalanine or tryptophan, this likely comes from a read error. Because the CDR3's place on the DNA is in doubt, the DNA is left out and the CDR3 is given as listed by TCRdb. V gene TRBV7-9 combines with J gene TRBJ2-6; the table's D call TRBD2 went unverified against the DNA. The length of the CDR3 is 17 amino acids, counting both ends. CDR1 and CDR2 (germline): SEHNR, FQNEAQ (reference sequence). The CDR3 is CASSLARGRAGANVLVL.

The chain links TRBV11-2 to TRBJ1-4, with D possibly being TRBD1 (5 bases). The germline V gene encodes CDR1 SGHAT and CDR2 FQNNGV. The V and J ends lost 5 bases and 5 bases respectively, with 15 bases between them. The CDR3 covers 15 residues. CDR3 in amino acids: CASSPRAQQNEKLFF. DNA for the CDR3: TGTGCCAGCAGCCCCAGGGCCCAACAGAATGAAAAACTGTTTTTT.

V is TRBV19 and J is TRBJ2-3; D not certain. The CDR3 sequence is 17 residues long. V was clipped by 3 bases and J by 0 bases, with 16 bases between them. CDR1 and CDR2 from the germline V gene are LNHDA and SQIVND (reference sequence). CDR3 amino acids: CASSIPGRGKSTDTQYF. The CDR3 coding sequence is TGTGCCAGTAGTATCCCCGGGCGAGGAAAAAGCACAGATACGCAGTATTTT.

This clonotype was counted at least ten times. V gene TRBV12-3 or TRBV12-4 combines with J gene TRBJ1-2, with TRBD1 matching over 8 bases. The CDR3 extends over 13 amino acids. The trim removed 2 bases at V and 8 bases at J, leaving 4 bases unmatched. CDR3 residues: CASSLQGASGYTF. The CDR3 DNA follows: TGTGCCAGCAGTTTACAGGGGGCGTCGGGCTACACCTTC.

This clonotype was picked up a small number of times. The J gene is TRBJ1-4, the V gene TRBV5-1; possibly TRBD1 for D (6 bases). V was cut by 2 bases and J by 3 bases, with 11 bases left in between. Germline CDR1 is SGHRS and CDR2 is YFSETQ. The CDR3 length is 15 residues. In DNA form, the CDR3 reads TGCGCCAGCAGCTTCGACAGGCAATCTAATGAAAAACTGTTTTTT. This codes for CASSFDRQSNEKLFF.

The count of this clonotype is one. CDR3 loop: CASSPSSVFVAAEKLFF. DNA for the CDR3: TGTGCCAGCTCACCGAGTTCCGTATTTGTGGCCGCCGAAAAACTGTTTTTT. J is TRBJ1-4 and V is TRBV7-6, with D unclear. The V end was cut by 8 bases, the J end by 8 bases, with 27 bases between. The CDR3 is 17 amino acids. Germline-derived CDR1 and CDR2 are SGHVS and FNYEAQ. The full variable domain, its missing parts supplied by reference TRBV7-6 and TRBJ1-4, is GAGVSQSPRYKVTKRGQDVALRCDPISGHVSLYWYRQALGQGPEFLTYFNYEAQQDKSGLPNDRFSAERPEGSISTLTIQRTEQRDSAMYRCASSPSSVFVAAEKLFFGSGTQLSVL.

The V call is TRBV5-4, the J call TRBJ2-2; TRBD2 might be the D (5 bases). V dropped 2 bases and J dropped 6 bases, with 14 bases sitting between them. CDR1 is SGHNT, CDR2 YYREEE, per germline (reference sequence). The CDR3 consists of 15 residues. As DNA, the CDR3 is TGTGCCAGCAGCTTTCACACTAGTGTCGCCGGGGAGCTGTTTTTT. Translated: CASSFHTSVAGELFF.

Many counts were recorded for this clonotype. This chain connects TRBV6-6 to TRBJ2-7; D may match TRBD1 or TRBD2 (5 bases each). CDR1 and CDR2 (germline): MNHNY, SVGAGI (reference sequence). With 10 bases removed from V and 3 bases from J, the gap between germline ends came to 19 bases. The CDR3 length is 14 residues. DNA of the CDR3: TGTGCCACTGCCGGGACGACGGCCGTCTACGAGCAGTACTTC. As protein: CATAGTTAVYEQYF.

In regard to this clonotype: It may be a read error: a sequence one base away is much more abundant. The chain recombines TRBV11-2 with TRBJ1-1; D is ambiguous. CDR3 length equals 13 residues. Germline assignment: CDR1 SGHAT and CDR2 FQNNGV. The CDR3 loop is CASSSKPNTGAFF. In DNA, the CDR3 is TGTGCCAGCAGTTCAAAACCGAACACTGGAGCTTTCTTT.

Worth noting for this clonotype: At one boundary the junction diverges from the germline segment, which might be a read error. The DNA of the CDR3 is TGCGCCAGCAGCTTGATGGAAACCTCTAACTGGCAAGAGACCCAGTACTTC. Amino acid sequence: CASSLMETSNWQETQYF. The rearrangement joins TRBV7-8 to TRBJ2-5; unclear D gene. The V gene's germline CDR1 is SGHVS and CDR2 FQNEAQ. The length of the CDR3 is 17 residues. Drawing the rest from reference TRBV7-8 and TRBJ2-5, the complete variable domain is GAGVSQSPRYKVAKRGQDVALRCDPISGHVSLFWYQQALGQGPEFLTYFQNEAQLDKSGLPSDRFFAERPEGSVSTLKIQRTQQEDSAVYLCASSLMETSNWQETQYFGPGTRLLVL.

The rearrangement joins TRBV7-8 to TRBJ2-5; D uncertain. Germline V gene sequence: CDR1 SGHVS, CDR2 FQNEAQ. With 4 bases removed from V and 4 bases from J, the gap between germline ends came to 10 bases. The CDR3 runs 13 residues. The CDR3 sequence is CASSSRRGETQYF. CDR3 DNA sequence: TGTGCCAGCAGCTCGCGACGCGGAGAGACCCAGTACTTC. Complete variable domain (other parts from reference TRBV7-8 and TRBJ2-5): GAGVSQSPRYKVAKRGQDVALRCDPISGHVSLFWYQQALGQGPEFLTYFQNEAQLDKSGLPSDRFFAERPEGSVSTLKIQRTQQEDSAVYLCASSSRRGETQYFGPGTRLLVL.

A note on this clonotype: A clone one base away is much larger, so this may be a read error. V usage is TRBV2 and J usage is TRBJ2-7, with a weak D call TRBD1 (6 bases). The CDR3 consists of 12 residues. The germline CDR1 and CDR2 sequences are SNHLY and FYNNEI. This CDR3 reads CAGSLSGQKQYF. The CDR3 DNA is TGTGCCGGCAGTTTATCGGGACAAAAGCAGTACTTC.

This clonotype was seen more than once but under ten times. The junction shows a germline mismatch at one end, possibly a read error. The rearrangement uses TRBV10-3 and TRBJ2-7, with 9 bases matching TRBD1. This CDR3 is built from 16 residues. Germline CDR1 reads ENHRY; CDR2 reads SYGVKD. As DNA, the CDR3 is TGTGCCAGCAGTGAAGCGTGGGGACAGGGAGTCTACGAGCAGTACTTC. It is translated as CASSEAWGQGVYEQYF.

This clonotype was detected only once. A read error may explain this, as a much larger clone is one base away. The chain links TRBV27 to TRBJ1-5; weak D call: TRBD1 (5 bases). Germline loops: CDR1 MNHEY, CDR2 SMNVEV (reference sequence). There are 12 residues in the CDR3. Trimming removed 6 bases at V and 9 bases at J, with 12 bases between. The CDR3 protein is CASRGLLMPQHF. In DNA form, the CDR3 reads TGTGCCAGCAGGGGACTCCTTATGCCCCAGCATTTT.

This clonotype was seen a handful of times. The CDR3 region has the DNA TGTGCCAGCAGCTTAGAGGCAGGGGGCTCCTACGAGCAGTACTTC. It specifies CASSLEAGGSYEQYF. V and J are TRBV7-2 and TRBJ2-7; 7 bases agree with TRBD1. Trimming at V came to 1 base and at J to 0 bases, leaving 3 bases not matched to a gene. Germline V gene lookup returns CDR1 SGHTA and CDR2 FQGNSA. The CDR3 runs to 15 residues.

A note on this clonotype: Given a much more abundant clone one base away, this may be a read error. The CDR3 does not end in the conserved phenylalanine or tryptophan, so this is likely a read error. The chain combines TRBV19 with TRBJ1-2; no clear D. The CDR3 is 14 amino acids. V dropped 6 bases and J dropped 6 bases, with 17 bases sitting between them. CDR1 is LNHDA, CDR2 SQIVND, per germline (reference sequence). CDR3 in DNA: TGTGCCAGTAGCCGCCGGGTCGGTGGAAATGGCTACACCTTG. Residues: CASSRRVGGNGYTL.